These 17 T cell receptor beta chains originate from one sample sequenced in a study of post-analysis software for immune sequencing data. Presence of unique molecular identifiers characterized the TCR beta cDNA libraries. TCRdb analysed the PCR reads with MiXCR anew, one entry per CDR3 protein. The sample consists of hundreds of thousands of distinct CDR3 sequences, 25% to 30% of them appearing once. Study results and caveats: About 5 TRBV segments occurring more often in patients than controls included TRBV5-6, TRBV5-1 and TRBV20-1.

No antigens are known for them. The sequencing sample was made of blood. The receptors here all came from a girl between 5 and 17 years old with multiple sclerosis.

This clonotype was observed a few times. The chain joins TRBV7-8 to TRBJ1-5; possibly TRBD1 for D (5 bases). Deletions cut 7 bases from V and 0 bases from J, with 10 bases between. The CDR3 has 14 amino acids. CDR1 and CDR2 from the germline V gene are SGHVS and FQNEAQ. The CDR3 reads CASNWGDSNQPQHF. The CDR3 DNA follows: TGTGCCAGCAACTGGGGGGATAGCAATCAGCCCCAGCATTTT.

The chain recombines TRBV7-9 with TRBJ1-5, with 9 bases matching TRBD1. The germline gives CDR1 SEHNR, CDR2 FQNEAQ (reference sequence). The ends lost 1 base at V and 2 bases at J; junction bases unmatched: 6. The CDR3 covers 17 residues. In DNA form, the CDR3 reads TGTGCCAGCAGCTTAGTCACCGGGACAGGGCGCAATCAGCCCCAGCATTTT. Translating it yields CASSLVTGTGRNQPQHF.

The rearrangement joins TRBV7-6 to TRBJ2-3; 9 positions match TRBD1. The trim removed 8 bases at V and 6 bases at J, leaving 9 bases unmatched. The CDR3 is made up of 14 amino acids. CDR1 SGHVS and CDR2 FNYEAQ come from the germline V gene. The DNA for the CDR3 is TGTGCCAGCGTGGTCGGGACAGGGTACGATACGCAGTATTTT. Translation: CASVVGTGYDTQYF.

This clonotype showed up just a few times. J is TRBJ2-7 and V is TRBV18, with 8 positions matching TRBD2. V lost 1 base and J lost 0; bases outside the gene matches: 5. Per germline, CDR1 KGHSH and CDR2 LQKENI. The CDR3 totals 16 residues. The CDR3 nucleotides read TGTGCCAGCTCACCACGGAGAGCGGGAGACTCCTACGAGCAGTACTTC. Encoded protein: CASSPRRAGDSYEQYF.

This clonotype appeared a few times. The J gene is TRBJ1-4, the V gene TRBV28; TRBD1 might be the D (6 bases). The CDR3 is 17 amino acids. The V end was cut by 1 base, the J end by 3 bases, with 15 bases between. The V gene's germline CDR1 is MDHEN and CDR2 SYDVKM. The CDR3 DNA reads TGTGCCAGCAGTTTATTATACGGACAGCCTTCTAATGAAAAACTGTTTTTT. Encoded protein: CASSLLYGQPSNEKLFF.

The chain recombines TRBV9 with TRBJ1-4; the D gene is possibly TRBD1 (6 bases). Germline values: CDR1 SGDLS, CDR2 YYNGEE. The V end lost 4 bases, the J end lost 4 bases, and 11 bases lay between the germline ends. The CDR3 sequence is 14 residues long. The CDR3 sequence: CASSRGGVNEKLFF. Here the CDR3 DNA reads TGTGCCAGCAGCCGAGGGGGAGTTAATGAAAAACTGTTTTTT. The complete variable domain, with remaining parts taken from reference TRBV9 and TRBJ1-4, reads DSGVTQTPKHLITATGQRVTLRCSPRSGDLSVYWYQQSLDQGLQFLIQYYNGEERAKGNILERFSAQQFPDLHSELNLSSLELGDSALYFCASSRGGVNEKLFFGSGTQLSVL.

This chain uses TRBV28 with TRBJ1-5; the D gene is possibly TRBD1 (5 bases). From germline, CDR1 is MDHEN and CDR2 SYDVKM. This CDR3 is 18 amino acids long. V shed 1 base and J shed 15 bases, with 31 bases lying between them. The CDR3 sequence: CASSLFSNRDGRIVLRHF. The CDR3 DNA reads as TGTGCCAGCAGTTTATTTTCCAACCGGGACGGTAGAATCGTGCTCCGGCATTTT.

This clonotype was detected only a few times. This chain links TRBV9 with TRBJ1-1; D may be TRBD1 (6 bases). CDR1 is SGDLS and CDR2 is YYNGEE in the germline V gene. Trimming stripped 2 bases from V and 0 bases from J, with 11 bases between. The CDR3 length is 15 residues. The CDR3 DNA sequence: TGTGCCAGCAGCGTCGGAGGACAGCTGAACACTGAAGCTTTCTTT. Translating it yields CASSVGGQLNTEAFF.

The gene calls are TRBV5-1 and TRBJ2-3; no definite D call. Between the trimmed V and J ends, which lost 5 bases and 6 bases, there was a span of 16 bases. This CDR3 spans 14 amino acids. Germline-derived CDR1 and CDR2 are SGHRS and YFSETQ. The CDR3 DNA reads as TGCGCCAGCAGTTCTACCTATTCGGGCGATACGCAGTATTTT. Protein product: CASSSTYSGDTQYF.

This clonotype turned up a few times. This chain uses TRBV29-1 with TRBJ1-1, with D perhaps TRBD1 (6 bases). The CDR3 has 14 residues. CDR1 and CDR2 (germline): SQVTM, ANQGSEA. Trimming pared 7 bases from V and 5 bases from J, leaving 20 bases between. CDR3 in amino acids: CSAPWGAGWTEAFF. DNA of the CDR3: TGCAGCGCCCCGTGGGGGGCGGGTTGGACTGAAGCTTTCTTT.

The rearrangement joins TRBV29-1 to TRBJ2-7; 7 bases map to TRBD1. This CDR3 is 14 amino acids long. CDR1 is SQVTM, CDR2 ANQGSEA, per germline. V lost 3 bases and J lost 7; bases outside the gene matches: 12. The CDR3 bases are TGCAGCGTTGACTCGACAGGGTCGTCGAATGAGCAGTACTTC. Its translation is CSVDSTGSSNEQYF.

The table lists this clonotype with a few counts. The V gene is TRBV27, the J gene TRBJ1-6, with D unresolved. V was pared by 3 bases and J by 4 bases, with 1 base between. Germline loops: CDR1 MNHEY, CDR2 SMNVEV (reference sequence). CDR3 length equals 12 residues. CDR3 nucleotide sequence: TGTGCCAGCAGTTTTTATAATTCACCCCTCCACTTT. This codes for CASSFYNSPLHF.

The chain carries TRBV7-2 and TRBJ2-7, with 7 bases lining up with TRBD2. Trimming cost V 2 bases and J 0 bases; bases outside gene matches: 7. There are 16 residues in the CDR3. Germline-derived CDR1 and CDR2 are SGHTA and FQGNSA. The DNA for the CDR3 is TGTGCCAGCAGCTTACACCGGGACTACAACTCCTACGAGCAGTACTTC. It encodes CASSLHRDYNSYEQYF.

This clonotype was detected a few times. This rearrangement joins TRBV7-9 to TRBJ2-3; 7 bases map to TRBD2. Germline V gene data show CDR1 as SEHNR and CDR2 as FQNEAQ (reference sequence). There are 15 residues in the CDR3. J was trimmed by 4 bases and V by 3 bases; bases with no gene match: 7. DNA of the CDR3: TGTGCCAGCAGCTTGACTAGCAGATCCGCAGATACGCAGTATTTT. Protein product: CASSLTSRSADTQYF.

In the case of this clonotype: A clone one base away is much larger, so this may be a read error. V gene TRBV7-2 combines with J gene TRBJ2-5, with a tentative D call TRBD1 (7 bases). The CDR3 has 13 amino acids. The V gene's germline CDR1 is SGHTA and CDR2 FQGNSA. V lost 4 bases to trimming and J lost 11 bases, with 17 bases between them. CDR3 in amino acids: CASSSVGGTEQYF. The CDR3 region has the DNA TGTGCCAGCAGCTCAGTCGGCGGGACAGAGCAGTACTTC.

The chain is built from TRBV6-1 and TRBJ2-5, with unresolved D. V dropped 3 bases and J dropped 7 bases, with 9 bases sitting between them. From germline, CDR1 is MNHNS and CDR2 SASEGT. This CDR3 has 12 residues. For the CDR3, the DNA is TGTGCCAGCAGTGACCTGCGTGCGACCCAGTACTTC. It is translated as CASSDLRATQYF.

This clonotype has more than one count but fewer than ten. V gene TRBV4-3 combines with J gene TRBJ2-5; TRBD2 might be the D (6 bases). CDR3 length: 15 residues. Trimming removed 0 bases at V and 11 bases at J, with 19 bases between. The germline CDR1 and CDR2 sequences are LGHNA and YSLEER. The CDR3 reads CASSQEAGSRREQYF. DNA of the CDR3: TGCGCCAGCAGCCAAGAGGCGGGCTCGCGGAGGGAGCAGTACTTC.